This TCR beta chain was profiled in a study of blood T cell repertoires in COVID-19. Looking at the study overall: Collection of acute and convalescent COVID-19 samples took place in the United States, Italy and Spain.

The CDR3 has 15 amino acids. V trimming: 8 bases; J trimming: 0 bases; junction bases outside the gene matches: 6. Germline assignment: CDR1 MDHEN and CDR2 SYDVKM. Here immunoSEQ multiplex PCR was the method, and the copy in TCRdb shows in-frame clones only, minus some. The sample has about 300,000 clones, roughly 91% seen once. Specimen: PBMCs or T cells enriched from blood (not recorded which). This TCR was recovered from a woman in her forties or fifties who had been exposed to COVID-19. The V call is TRBV28, the J call TRBJ1-3; TRBD1 matches at 8 bases. CDR3: CASRDRFFSGNTIYF. CDR3 DNA: TGTGCCAGCCGGGACAGGTTTTTCTCTGGAAACACCATATATTTT.